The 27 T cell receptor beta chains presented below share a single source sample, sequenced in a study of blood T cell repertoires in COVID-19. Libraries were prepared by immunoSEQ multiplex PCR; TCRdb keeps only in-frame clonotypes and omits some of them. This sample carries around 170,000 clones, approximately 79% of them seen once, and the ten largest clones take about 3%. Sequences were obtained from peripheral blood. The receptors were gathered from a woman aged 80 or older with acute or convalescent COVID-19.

CDR3 sequence (DNA): TGTGCCAGCAGTGAATACAGCTATGGCTACACCTTC. This translates into CASSEYSYGYTF. The rearrangement uses TRBV25-1 and TRBJ1-2; the D is unclear. Trimming pared 0 bases from V and 4 bases from J, leaving 3 bases between. Germline-derived CDR1 and CDR2 are MGHDK and SYGVNS. This CDR3 is built from 12 residues.

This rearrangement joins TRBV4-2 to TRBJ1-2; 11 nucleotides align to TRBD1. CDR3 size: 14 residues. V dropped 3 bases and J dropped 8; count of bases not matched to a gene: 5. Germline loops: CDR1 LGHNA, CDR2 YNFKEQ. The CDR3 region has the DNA TGTGCCAGCAGCCACGGACAGGGGGCCGGCGGCTACACCTTC. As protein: CASSHGQGAGGYTF.

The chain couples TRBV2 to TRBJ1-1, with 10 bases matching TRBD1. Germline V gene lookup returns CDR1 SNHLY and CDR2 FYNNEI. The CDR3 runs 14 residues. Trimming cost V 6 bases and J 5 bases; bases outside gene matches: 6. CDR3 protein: CASRTGTGVTEAFF. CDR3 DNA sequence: TGTGCCAGCAGAACCGGGACAGGGGTGACTGAAGCTTTCTTT.

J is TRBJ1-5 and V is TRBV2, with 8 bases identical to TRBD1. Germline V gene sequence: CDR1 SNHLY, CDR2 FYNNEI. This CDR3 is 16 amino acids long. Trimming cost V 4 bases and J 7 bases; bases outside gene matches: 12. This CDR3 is CASSVAAGGSWQPQHF. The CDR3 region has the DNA TGTGCCAGCAGTGTTGCGGCAGGGGGCTCTTGGCAGCCCCAGCATTTT.

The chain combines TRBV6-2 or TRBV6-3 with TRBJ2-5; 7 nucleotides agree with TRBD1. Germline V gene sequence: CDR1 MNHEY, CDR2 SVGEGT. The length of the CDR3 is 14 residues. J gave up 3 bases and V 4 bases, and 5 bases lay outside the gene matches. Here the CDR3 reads CASSFGTAKETQYF. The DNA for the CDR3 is TGTGCCAGCAGTTTCGGGACAGCGAAAGAGACCCAGTACTTC.

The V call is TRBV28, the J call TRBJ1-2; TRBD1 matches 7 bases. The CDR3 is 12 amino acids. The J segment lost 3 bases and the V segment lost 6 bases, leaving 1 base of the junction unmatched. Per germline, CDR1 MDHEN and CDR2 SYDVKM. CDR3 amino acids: CASSDRDYGYTF. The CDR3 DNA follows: TGTGCCAGCAGCGACAGGGACTATGGCTACACCTTC.

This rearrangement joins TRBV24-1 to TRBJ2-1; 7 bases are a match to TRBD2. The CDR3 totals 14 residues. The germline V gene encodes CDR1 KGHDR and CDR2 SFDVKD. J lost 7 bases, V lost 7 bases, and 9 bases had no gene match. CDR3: CATSGRLAGNEQFF. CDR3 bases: TGTGCCACCAGCGGACGACTAGCTGGAAATGAGCAGTTCTTC.

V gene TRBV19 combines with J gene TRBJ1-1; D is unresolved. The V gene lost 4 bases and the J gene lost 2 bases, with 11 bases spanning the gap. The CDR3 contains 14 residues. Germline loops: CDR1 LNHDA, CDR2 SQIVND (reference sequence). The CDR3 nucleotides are TGTGCCAGTAGTACCCTTACAAGTAACACTGAAGCTTTCTTT. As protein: CASSTLTSNTEAFF.

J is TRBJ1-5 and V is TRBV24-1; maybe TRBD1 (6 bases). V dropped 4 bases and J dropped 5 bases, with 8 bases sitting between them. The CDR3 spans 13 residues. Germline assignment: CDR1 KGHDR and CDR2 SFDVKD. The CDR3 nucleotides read TGTGCCACCAGTGAGTCAGGGGATCAGCCCCAGCATTTT. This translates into CATSESGDQPQHF.

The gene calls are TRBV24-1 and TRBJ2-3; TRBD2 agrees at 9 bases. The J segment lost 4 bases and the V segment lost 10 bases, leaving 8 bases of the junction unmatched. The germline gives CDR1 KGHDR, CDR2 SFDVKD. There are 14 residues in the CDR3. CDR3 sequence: CATKGAGGPDTQYF. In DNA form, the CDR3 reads TGTGCCACGAAGGGGGCGGGAGGGCCAGATACGCAGTATTTT.

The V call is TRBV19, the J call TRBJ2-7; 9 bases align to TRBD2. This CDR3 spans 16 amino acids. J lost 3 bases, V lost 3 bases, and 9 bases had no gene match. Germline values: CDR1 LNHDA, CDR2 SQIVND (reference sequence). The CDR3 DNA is TGTGCCAGTAGTATCCGGGGACTAGCCAGTAACTACGAGCAGTACTTC. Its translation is CASSIRGLASNYEQYF.

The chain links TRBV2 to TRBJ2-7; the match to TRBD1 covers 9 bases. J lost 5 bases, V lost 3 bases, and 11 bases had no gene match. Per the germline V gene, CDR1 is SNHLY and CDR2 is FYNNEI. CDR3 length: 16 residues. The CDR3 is CASSDGLLDRGNEQYF. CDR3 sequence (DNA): TGTGCCAGCAGTGACGGGCTGCTGGACAGGGGAAACGAGCAGTACTTC.

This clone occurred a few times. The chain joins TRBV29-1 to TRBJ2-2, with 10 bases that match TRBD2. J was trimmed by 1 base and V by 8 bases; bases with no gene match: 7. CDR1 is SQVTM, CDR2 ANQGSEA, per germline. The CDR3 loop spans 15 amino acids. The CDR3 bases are TGCAGCATATCAGGACTAGCGGTGAACACCGGGGAGCTGTTTTTT. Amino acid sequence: CSISGLAVNTGELFF.

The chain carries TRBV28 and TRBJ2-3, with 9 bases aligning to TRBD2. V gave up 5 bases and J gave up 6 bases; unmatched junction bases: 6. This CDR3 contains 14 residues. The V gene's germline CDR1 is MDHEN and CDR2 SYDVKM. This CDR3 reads CASSPGTSFDTQYF. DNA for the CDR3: TGTGCCAGCAGTCCAGGGACTAGCTTCGATACGCAGTATTTT.

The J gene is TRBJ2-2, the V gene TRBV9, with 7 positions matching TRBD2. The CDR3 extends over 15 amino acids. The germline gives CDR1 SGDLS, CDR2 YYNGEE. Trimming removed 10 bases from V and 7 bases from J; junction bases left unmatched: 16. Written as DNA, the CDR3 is TGTGCCCGCGGGCGGGGAGGGAGGTCTCTCGGGGAGCTGTTTTTT. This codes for CARGRGGRSLGELFF.

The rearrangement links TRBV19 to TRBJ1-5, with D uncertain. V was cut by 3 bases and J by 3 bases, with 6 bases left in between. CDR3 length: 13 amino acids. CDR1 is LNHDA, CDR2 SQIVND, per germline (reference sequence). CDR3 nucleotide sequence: TGTGCCAGTAGTATCGCCTACAATCAGCCCCAGCATTTT. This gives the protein CASSIAYNQPQHF.

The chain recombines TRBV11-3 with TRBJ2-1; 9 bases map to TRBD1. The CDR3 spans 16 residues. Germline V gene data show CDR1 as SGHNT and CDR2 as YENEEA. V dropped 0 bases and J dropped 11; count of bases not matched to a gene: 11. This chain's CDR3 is CASSLEIGQGIGKQFF. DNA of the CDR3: TGTGCCAGCAGCTTAGAAATCGGACAGGGGATCGGGAAGCAGTTCTTC.

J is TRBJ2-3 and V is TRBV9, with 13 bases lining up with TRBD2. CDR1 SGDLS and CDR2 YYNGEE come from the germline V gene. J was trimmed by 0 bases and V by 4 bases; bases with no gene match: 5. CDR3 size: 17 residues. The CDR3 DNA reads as TGTGCCAGCAGCCAGACTAGCGGGAGGCCGAGCACAGATACGCAGTATTTT. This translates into CASSQTSGRPSTDTQYF.

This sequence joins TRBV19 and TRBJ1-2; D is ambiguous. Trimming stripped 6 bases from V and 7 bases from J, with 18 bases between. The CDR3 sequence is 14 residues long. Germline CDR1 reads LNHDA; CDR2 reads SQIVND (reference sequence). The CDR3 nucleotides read TGTGCCAGTAGATTCGGCAGCCAGGTCTCTGGCTACACCTTC. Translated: CASRFGSQVSGYTF.

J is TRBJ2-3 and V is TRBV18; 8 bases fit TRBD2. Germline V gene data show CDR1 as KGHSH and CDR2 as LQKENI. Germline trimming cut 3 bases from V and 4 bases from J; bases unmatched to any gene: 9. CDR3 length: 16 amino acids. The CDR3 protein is CASSPPGRAGADTQYF. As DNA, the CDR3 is TGTGCCAGCTCACCCCCGGGGAGAGCGGGAGCAGATACGCAGTATTTT.

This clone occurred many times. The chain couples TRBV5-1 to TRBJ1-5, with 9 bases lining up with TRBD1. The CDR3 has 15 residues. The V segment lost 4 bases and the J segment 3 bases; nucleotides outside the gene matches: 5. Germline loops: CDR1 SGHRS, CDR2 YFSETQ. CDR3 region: CASSVGQGPNQPQHF. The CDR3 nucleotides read TGCGCCAGCAGCGTAGGACAGGGGCCCAATCAGCCCCAGCATTTT.

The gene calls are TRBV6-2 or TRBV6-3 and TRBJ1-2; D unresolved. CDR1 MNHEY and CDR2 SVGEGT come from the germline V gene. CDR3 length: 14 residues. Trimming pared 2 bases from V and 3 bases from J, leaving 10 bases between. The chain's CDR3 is CASSYGSRDYGYTF. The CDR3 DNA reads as TGTGCCAGCAGTTACGGTTCGCGGGACTATGGCTACACCTTC.

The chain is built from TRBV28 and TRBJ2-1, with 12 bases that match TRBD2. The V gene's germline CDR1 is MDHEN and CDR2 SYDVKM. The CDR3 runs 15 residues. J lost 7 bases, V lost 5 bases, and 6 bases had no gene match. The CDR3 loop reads CASSLGLAGLNEQFF. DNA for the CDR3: TGTGCCAGCAGTCTTGGACTAGCGGGACTTAATGAGCAGTTCTTC.

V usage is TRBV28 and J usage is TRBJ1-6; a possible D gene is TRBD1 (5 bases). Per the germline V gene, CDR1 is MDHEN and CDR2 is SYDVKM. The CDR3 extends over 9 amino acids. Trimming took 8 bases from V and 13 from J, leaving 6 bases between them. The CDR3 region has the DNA TGTGCCAGCGGGGGGCCCCTCCACTTT. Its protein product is CASGGPLHF.

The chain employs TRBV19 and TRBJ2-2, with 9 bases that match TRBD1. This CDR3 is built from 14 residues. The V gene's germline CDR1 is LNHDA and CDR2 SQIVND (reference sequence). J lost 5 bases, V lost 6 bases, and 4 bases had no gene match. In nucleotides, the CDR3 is TGTGCCAGTAGGATACAGGGGGCAACCGGGGAGCTGTTTTTT. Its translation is CASRIQGATGELFF.

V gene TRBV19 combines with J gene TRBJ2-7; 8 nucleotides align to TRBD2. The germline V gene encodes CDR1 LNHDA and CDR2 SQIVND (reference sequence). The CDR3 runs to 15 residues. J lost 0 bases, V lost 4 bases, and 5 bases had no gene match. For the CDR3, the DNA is TGTGCCAGTAGTACCTTCAGCGGGAGCTCCTACGAGCAGTACTTC. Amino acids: CASSTFSGSSYEQYF.

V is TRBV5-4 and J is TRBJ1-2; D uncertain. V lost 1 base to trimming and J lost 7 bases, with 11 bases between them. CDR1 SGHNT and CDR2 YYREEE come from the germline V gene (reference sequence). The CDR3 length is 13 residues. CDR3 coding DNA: TGTGCCAGCAGCTTGTATTCAGGAAGTGGCTACACCTTC. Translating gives CASSLYSGSGYTF.